The 10 T cell receptor beta chains in this list originate from one sample, sequenced in a study of T cells in Graves' hyperthyroidism and ophthalmopathy. TCR beta CDR3 region amplification was performed from RNA transcripts. A set of HTBI primers served as the primers for a first-round RT-PCR of the TCR CDR3. A single record per CDR3 protein comes from TCRdb applying MiXCR to the multiplex PCR reads. In the table there are some 500,000 distinct CDR3 sequences, under 15% of which are singletons. Sequenced material: blood. These receptors came from a woman aged 18-29 years with Graves' hyperthyroidism.

This clonotype has at least ten counts. This chain uses TRBV29-1 with TRBJ2-1, with a tentative D call TRBD1 (5 bases). V lost 2 bases to trimming and J lost 0 bases, with 8 bases between them. The CDR3 extends over 14 amino acids. CDR1 and CDR2 (germline): SQVTM, ANQGSEA. CDR3 sequence: CSVERRDSYNEQFF. The CDR3 DNA reads as TGCAGCGTTGAACGCAGGGACTCCTACAATGAGCAGTTCTTC.

This clonotype was counted many times. The rearrangement joins TRBV12-3 or TRBV12-4 to TRBJ1-2; D is undetermined. Trimming took 3 bases from V and 4 from J, leaving 9 bases between them. The CDR3 extends over 13 amino acids. This CDR3 is CASSLRGSYGYTF. The CDR3, as DNA: TGTGCCAGCAGTTTGAGAGGGAGCTATGGCTACACCTTC.

The table lists this clonotype with many counts. The chain couples TRBV12-3 or TRBV12-4 to TRBJ1-2; D remains ambiguous. This CDR3 has 13 amino acids. V lost 2 bases to trimming and J lost 1 base, with 5 bases between them. For the CDR3, the DNA is TGTGCCAGCAGTTTACCGGTTAACTATGGCTACACCTTC. Amino acids: CASSLPVNYGYTF.

This clonotype was observed many times. The CDR3 sequence: CASSPTAGKKTSGYTF. DNA of the CDR3: TGTGCCAGCAGCCCGACGGCCGGAAAAAAGACCTCTGGCTACACCTTC. The rearrangement joins TRBV5-6 to TRBJ1-2; unclear D gene. Trimming pared 4 bases from V and 7 bases from J, leaving 23 bases between. The CDR3 covers 16 residues. The germline V gene has CDR1 SGHDT and CDR2 YYEEEE.

This clonotype was detected only a few times. The chain employs TRBV20-1 and TRBJ2-3; 8 bases match TRBD2. The V segment lost 5 bases and the J segment 3 bases; nucleotides outside the gene matches: 10. CDR1 is DFQATT and CDR2 is SNEGSKA in the germline V gene (reference sequence). This CDR3 is built from 15 residues. CDR3 in amino acids: CSASLAGGSTDTQYF. CDR3 bases: TGCAGTGCTTCCCTCGCGGGAGGTTCGACAGATACGCAGTATTTT.

This clonotype was seen many times. This rearrangement joins TRBV27 to TRBJ2-6; the D gene is possibly TRBD1 (6 bases). The CDR3 is 16 amino acids. From germline, CDR1 is MNHEY and CDR2 SMNVEV (reference sequence). The V and J ends lost 3 bases and 2 bases respectively, with 11 bases between them. CDR3 loop: CASSLSGVAGANVLTF. The CDR3 DNA sequence: TGTGCCAGCAGTTTGTCAGGGGTCGCTGGGGCCAACGTCCTGACTTTC.

This clonotype was picked up many times. This rearrangement joins TRBV28 to TRBJ2-5, with D possibly matching TRBD2 (6 bases). The CDR3 loop spans 17 amino acids. V gave up 3 bases and J gave up 0 bases, with 17 bases separating them. Germline-derived CDR1 and CDR2 are MDHEN and SYDVKM. The CDR3 region has the DNA TGTGCCAGCAGTTTCCCTCGTAGCGGAGGGGACCAAGAGACCCAGTACTTC. Translated: CASSFPRSGGDQETQYF.

A note on this clonotype: A much bigger clone sits one base away, suggesting this may be a read error. The V gene is TRBV9, the J gene TRBJ1-5; no reliable D call. The CDR3 spans 13 residues. The germline gives CDR1 SGDLS, CDR2 YYNGEE. The DNA for the CDR3 is TGTGCCAGCAGCGTAGGCCCTTCCCGGCCCCGGCATTTT. It translates to CASSVGPSRPRHF. The variable domain in full, with the rest retrieved from reference TRBV9 and TRBJ1-5, is DSGVTQTPKHLITATGQRVTLRCSPRSGDLSVYWYQQSLDQGLQFLIQYYNGEERAKGNILERFSAQQFPDLHSELNLSSLELGDSALYFCASSVGPSRPRHFGDGTRLSIL.

This clonotype was counted ten times or more. V and J are TRBV12-3 or TRBV12-4 and TRBJ2-1, with D maybe TRBD1 (5 bases). The CDR3 sequence is 12 residues long. V lost 6 bases and J 5 bases, leaving 8 bases between the germline ends. As DNA, the CDR3 is TGTGCCAGCAGACGACAGAACAATGAGCAGTTCTTC. It translates to CASRRQNNEQFF.

The rearrangement uses TRBV4-1 and TRBJ2-3; 7 nucleotides match TRBD1. The V gene end was trimmed by 4 bases and the J gene end by 1 base; junction bases not matched to a gene: 11. Per germline, CDR1 MGHRA and CDR2 YSYEKL. The CDR3 covers 17 residues. The CDR3 DNA reads TGCGCCAGCAGCCTCGGACAGGCCGGCTCTGGCACAGATACGCAGTATTTT. This encodes CASSLGQAGSGTDTQYF.